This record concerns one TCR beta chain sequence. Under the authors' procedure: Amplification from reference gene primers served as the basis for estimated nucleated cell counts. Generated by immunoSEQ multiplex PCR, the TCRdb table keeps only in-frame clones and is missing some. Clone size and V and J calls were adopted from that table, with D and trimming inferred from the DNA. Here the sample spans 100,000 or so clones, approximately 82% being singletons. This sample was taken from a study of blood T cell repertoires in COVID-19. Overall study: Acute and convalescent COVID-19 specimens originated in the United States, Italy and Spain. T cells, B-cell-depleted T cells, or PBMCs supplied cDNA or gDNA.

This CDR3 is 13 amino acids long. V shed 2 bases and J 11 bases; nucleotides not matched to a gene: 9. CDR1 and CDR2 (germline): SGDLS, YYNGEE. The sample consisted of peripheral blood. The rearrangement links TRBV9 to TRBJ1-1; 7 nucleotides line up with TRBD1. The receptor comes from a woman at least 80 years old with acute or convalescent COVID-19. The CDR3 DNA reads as TGTGCCAGCAGCGTCGGACAGGTGGGTACGGCTTTCTTT. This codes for CASSVGQVGTAFF.